Following are 18 T cell receptor beta chains from one sample sequenced in a study of cytomegalovirus exposure and HLA in healthy donors. In the PCR, 60 Vbeta and 13 Jbeta primers were used. Sequencing used immunoSEQ multiplex PCR; TCRdb keeps in-frame clones, though not all of them. The sample lists around 150,000 clones; over 75% were seen once. The sample was PBMCs. The source of these receptors is a man aged 35 to 55 in good health and CMV-seronegative.

This clone came up once. This chain joins TRBV4-2 and TRBJ2-6; TRBD2 agrees at 11 bases. The CDR3 is 20 amino acids. Germline CDR1 LGHNA, CDR2 YNFKEQ. V dropped 0 bases and J dropped 2; count of bases not matched to a gene: 9. CDR3 loop: CASSQDFASGGNTGANVLTF. DNA for the CDR3: TGTGCCAGCAGCCAAGATTTCGCTAGCGGGGGGAACACTGGGGCCAACGTCCTGACTTTC.

The genes are TRBV7-8 and TRBJ2-2, with 9 bases fitting TRBD1. This CDR3 region has 15 residues. J gave up 4 bases and V 5 bases, and 5 bases lay outside the gene matches. From germline, CDR1 is SGHVS and CDR2 FQNEAQ. This chain's CDR3 is CASSPRQGGTGELFF. The CDR3, as DNA: TGTGCCAGCAGCCCGCGACAGGGGGGCACCGGGGAGCTGTTTTTT.

The chain carries TRBV29-1 and TRBJ1-3; D is unresolved. The CDR3 is 13 amino acids. Deletions cut 6 bases from V and 4 bases from J, with 13 bases between. Germline V gives CDR1 SQVTM, CDR2 ANQGSEA. The CDR3: CSVRGVAGNTIYF. CDR3 coding DNA: TGCAGCGTGCGCGGGGTTGCCGGAAACACCATATATTTT. Full variable domain (missing parts from reference TRBV29-1 and TRBJ1-3): SAVISQKPSRDICQRGTSLTIQCQVDSQVTMMFWYRQQPGQSLTLIATANQGSEATYESGFVIDKFPISRPNLTFSTLTVSNMSPEDSSIYLCSVRGVAGNTIYFGEGSWLTVV.

The chain is built from TRBV4-1 and TRBJ1-5, with D possibly being TRBD1 (5 bases). The CDR3 length is 16 residues. Germline CDR1 MGHRA, CDR2 YSYEKL. V was clipped by 0 bases and J by 0 bases, with 9 bases between them. CDR3 amino acids: CASSQEDSYSNQPQHF. In nucleotides, the CDR3 is TGCGCCAGCAGCCAAGAAGACAGCTATAGCAATCAGCCCCAGCATTTT.

This rearrangement joins TRBV5-1 to TRBJ2-3, with 10 bases aligning to TRBD1. This CDR3 contains 15 residues. V lost 2 bases to trimming and J lost 5 bases; unmatched junction nucleotides: 5. Germline assignment: CDR1 SGHRS and CDR2 YFSETQ. The CDR3 is CASSLRTGGGDTQYF. DNA of the CDR3: TGCGCCAGCAGCTTAAGGACAGGGGGAGGAGATACGCAGTATTTT.

The rearrangement joins TRBV21-1 to TRBJ1-1. TRBV21-1 corresponds to a pseudogene. CDR3 length: 14 residues. CDR3 DNA: TGTGCCAGCAGGGAGGGGGGGGGTCACACTGAAGCTTTCTTT. Translation gives CASREGGGHTEAFF.

V usage is TRBV5-1 and J usage is TRBJ1-4; 7 bases line up with TRBD1. Germline-derived CDR1 and CDR2 are SGHRS and YFSETQ. V was clipped by 2 bases and J by 4 bases; unmatched bases: 8. This CDR3 comprises 16 residues. The CDR3 DNA is TGCGCCAGCAGCTTAGCCCGACAGGGCCTTAATGAAAAACTGTTTTTT. Protein sequence: CASSLARQGLNEKLFF.

This clone has just a few counts. The CDR3 DNA is TGTGCCAGTAGTATATCTCCAGAGACCCAGTACTTC. It encodes CASSISPETQYF. V usage is TRBV19 and J usage is TRBJ2-5, with D unclear. The CDR3 is 12 amino acids. Germline V gene lookup returns CDR1 LNHDA and CDR2 SQIVND (reference sequence). Trimming took 2 bases from V and 4 from J, leaving 5 bases between them.

The rearrangement links TRBV7-2 to TRBJ1-1; 7 positions match TRBD1. The J segment lost 4 bases and the V segment lost 5 bases, leaving 7 bases of the junction unmatched. Looked up from germline, CDR1 is SGHTA and CDR2 is FQGNSA. The CDR3 extends over 14 amino acids. The CDR3 DNA reads TGTGCCAGCAGCATCGGGACAGCGACCACTGAAGCTTTCTTT. It is translated as CASSIGTATTEAFF.

This chain uses TRBV7-8 with TRBJ1-3; D not resolved. The V gene lost 5 bases and the J gene lost 7 bases, with 18 bases spanning the gap. The CDR3 spans 15 residues. The germline V gene encodes CDR1 SGHVS and CDR2 FQNEAQ. The CDR3, as DNA: TGTGCCAGCAGCCCAGTCGCGTCAATCGGGAACACCATATATTTT. It is translated as CASSPVASIGNTIYF.

This chain links TRBV5-1 with TRBJ2-5; the match to TRBD1 covers 8 bases. The V gene end was trimmed by 4 bases and the J gene end by 5 bases; junction bases not matched to a gene: 10. This CDR3 region has 15 residues. In germline, CDR1 is SGHRS, CDR2 YFSETQ. CDR3 amino acids: CASSGQGGLSETQYF. For the CDR3, the DNA is TGCGCCAGCAGCGGACAGGGCGGGCTCTCGGAGACCCAGTACTTC.

The J gene is TRBJ2-5, the V gene TRBV7-9; 10 positions match TRBD1. Germline V gives CDR1 SEHNR, CDR2 FQNEAQ (reference sequence). The CDR3 runs 14 residues. V lost 6 bases, J lost 6 bases, and 7 bases stayed unmatched. CDR3: CASSSRDRGQTQYF. The CDR3 DNA reads TGTGCCAGCAGTTCCAGGGACAGGGGACAGACCCAGTACTTC.

This chain uses TRBV7-6 with TRBJ2-5; D perhaps matches TRBD2 (7 bases). The CDR3 spans 15 residues. Trimming shortened V by 5 bases and J by 0 bases, and 13 bases separated the two germline ends. The germline V gene encodes CDR1 SGHVS and CDR2 FNYEAQ. CDR3 DNA: TGTGCCAGCAGCCCGAGGGGGGGCTACCAAGAGACCCAGTACTTC. Amino acid sequence: CASSPRGGYQETQYF.

The V and J genes are TRBV6-1 and TRBJ2-3; TRBD2 matches 10 bases. The junction had 6 bases not matched to a gene; V was cut back by 4 bases and J by 5 bases. CDR1 and CDR2 (germline): MNHNS, SASEGT. The CDR3 covers 15 residues. Here the CDR3 reads CASSASGGARDTQYF. DNA for the CDR3: TGTGCCAGCAGTGCCAGCGGGGGGGCCAGAGATACGCAGTATTTT.

The chain recombines TRBV13 with TRBJ2-7; the match to TRBD1 covers 7 bases. This CDR3 has 13 residues. CDR1 and CDR2 (germline): PRHDT, FYEKMQ (reference sequence). The V gene end was trimmed by 2 bases and the J gene end by 3 bases; junction bases not matched to a gene: 1. CDR3 DNA sequence: TGTGCCAGCAGCTTAAACAGGGGCTACGAGCAGTACTTC. This translates into CASSLNRGYEQYF. Variable domain in full (rest from reference TRBV13 and TRBJ2-7): AAGVIQSPRHLIKEKRETATLKCYPIPRHDTVYWYQQGPGQDPQFLISFYEKMQSDKGSIPDRFSAQQFSDYHSELNMSSLELGDSALYFCASSLNRGYEQYFGPGTRLTVT.

V is TRBV4-1 and J is TRBJ2-7; D possibly corresponds to TRBD2 (6 bases). CDR1 is MGHRA and CDR2 is YSYEKL in the germline V gene. The CDR3 is 16 residues long. With 1 base removed from V and 2 bases from J, the gap between germline ends came to 15 bases. The DNA of the CDR3 is TGCGCCAGCAGCCAAGGCTTCGGGGGACCTACCTACGAGCAGTACTTC. Translating it yields CASSQGFGGPTYEQYF.

The chain has TRBV4-3 and TRBJ2-5, with 8 nucleotides matching TRBD1. TRBJ2-7 explains the end of the DNA better; the J call may be wrong. The CDR3 covers 13 residues. CDR1 and CDR2 from the germline V gene are LGHNA and YSLEER. The DNA of the CDR3 is TGCGCCAGCAGCCAAAGGACAGGGAACGAGCAGTACTTC. Its protein is CASSQRTGNEQYF.

J is TRBJ2-7 and V is TRBV30, with 9 nucleotides matching TRBD1. Losses at the gene ends were 3 bases for V and 1 base for J; bases not matched to a gene: 4. The CDR3 is 14 amino acids. The germline CDR1 and CDR2 sequences are GTSNPN and SVGIG (reference sequence). The CDR3 DNA reads as TGTGCCTGGAGGTTACAGGGGGCTTCCTACGAGCAGTACTTC. Amino acid sequence: CAWRLQGASYEQYF.